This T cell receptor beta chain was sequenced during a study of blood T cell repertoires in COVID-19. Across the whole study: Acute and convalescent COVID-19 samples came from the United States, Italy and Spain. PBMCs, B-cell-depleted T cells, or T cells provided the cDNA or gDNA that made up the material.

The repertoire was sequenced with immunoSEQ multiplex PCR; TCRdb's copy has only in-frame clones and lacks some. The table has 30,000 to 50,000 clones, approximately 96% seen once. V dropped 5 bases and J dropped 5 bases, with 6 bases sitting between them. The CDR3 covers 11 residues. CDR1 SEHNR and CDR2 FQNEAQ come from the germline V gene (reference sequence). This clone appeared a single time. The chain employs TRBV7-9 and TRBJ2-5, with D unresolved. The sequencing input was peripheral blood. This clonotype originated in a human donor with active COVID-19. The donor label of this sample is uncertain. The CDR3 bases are TGTGCCAGCAGCCCTAGGGAGACCCAGTACTTC. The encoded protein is CASSPRETQYF. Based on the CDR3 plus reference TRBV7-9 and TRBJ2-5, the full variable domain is DTGVSQNPRHKITKRGQNVTFRCDPISEHNRLYWYRQTLGQGPEFLTYFQNEAQLEKSRLLSDRFSAERPKGSFSTLEIQRTEQGDSAMYLCASSPRETQYFGPGTRLLVL.